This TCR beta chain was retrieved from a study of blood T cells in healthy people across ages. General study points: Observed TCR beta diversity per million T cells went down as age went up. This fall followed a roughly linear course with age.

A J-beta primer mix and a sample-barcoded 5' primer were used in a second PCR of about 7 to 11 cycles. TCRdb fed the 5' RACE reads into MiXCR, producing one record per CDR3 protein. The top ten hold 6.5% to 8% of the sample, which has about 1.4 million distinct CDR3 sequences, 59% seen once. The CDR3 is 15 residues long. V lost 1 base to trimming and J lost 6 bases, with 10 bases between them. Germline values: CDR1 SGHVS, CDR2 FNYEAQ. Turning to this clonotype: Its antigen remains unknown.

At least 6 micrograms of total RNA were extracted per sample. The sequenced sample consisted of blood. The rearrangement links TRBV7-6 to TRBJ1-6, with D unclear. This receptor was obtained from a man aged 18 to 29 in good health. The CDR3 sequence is CASSLDQGVNSPLHF. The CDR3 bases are TGTGCCAGCAGCTTAGATCAAGGAGTTAATTCACCCCTCCACTTT. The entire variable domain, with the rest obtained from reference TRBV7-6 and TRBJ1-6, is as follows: GAGVSQSPRYKVTKRGQDVALRCDPISGHVSLYWYRQALGQGPEFLTYFNYEAQQDKSGLPNDRFSAERPEGSISTLTIQRTEQRDSAMYRCASSLDQGVNSPLHFGNGTRLTVT.